This TCR beta chain comes out of a study of T cells in tumors after PD-1 blockade. On the study more broadly: No patient had prior checkpoint blockade, systemic immunosuppression, or radiotherapy within 4 weeks. Some patients also took daily vismodegib 150 mg during anti-PD-1 treatment.

This clone was seen a few times. With 3 bases clipped from V and 5 bases from J, the junction kept 6 bases outside the gene matches. This CDR3 has 14 residues. CDR1 is DFQATT, CDR2 SNEGSKA, per germline (reference sequence). The table came from immunoSEQ multiplex PCR; TCRdb's copy has only in-frame clones and leaves some out. Here the sample spans 30,000 to 35,000 clones, 73% being singletons. This TCR derives from a human donor with basal cell carcinoma. The chain is built from TRBV20-1 and TRBJ2-5, with 10 nucleotides matching TRBD1. The starting material was PBMCs, obtained after anti-PD-1 treatment. The chain's CDR3 is CSASGGTGDETQYF. The CDR3 coding sequence is TGCAGTGCTAGTGGCGGGACAGGGGATGAGACCCAGTACTTC.